The 10 T cell receptor beta chains in this list originate from one sample, sequenced in a study of T cells expressing NK-cell markers. TCRdb re-called the 5' RACE reads, yielding one record per CDR3 amino acid sequence without DNA. This table lists hundreds of thousands of distinct CDR3 sequences. The source material was blood T cells: a sorted CD56 or NKG2C T cell subset, CD4+ or CD8+ T cells, or bulk PBMC T cells (not recorded which). The receptors here all came from a man aged 18 to 35 in good health.

The rearrangement links TRBV12-3 or TRBV12-4 to TRBJ1-2; TCRdb calls TRBD1, which cannot be checked without DNA. CDR3 size: 13 residues. CDR3 protein: CASSFRVSPGYTF.

The chain joins TRBV12-3 or TRBV12-4 to TRBJ2-3. The CDR3 totals 13 residues. The CDR3 loop reads CASSLARTDTQYF.

The gene calls are TRBV12-3 or TRBV12-4 and TRBJ2-5; the TCRdb D gene call, TRBD2, has no DNA to confirm it. The length of the CDR3 is 14 residues. Here the CDR3 reads CASGKTVVGETQYF.

The chain is built from TRBV29-1 and TRBJ2-1; TCRdb's D call, TRBD1, is unchecked because there is no DNA. This CDR3 comprises 16 residues. In germline, CDR1 is SQVTM, CDR2 ANQGSEA. The CDR3 protein is CSVEYVGTQSYNEQFF.

This chain connects TRBV6-2 or TRBV6-3 to TRBJ2-3; TCRdb's D call of TRBD1 is untestable without DNA. This CDR3 comprises 17 residues. The germline gives CDR1 MNHEY, CDR2 SVGEGT. The CDR3 spells CASSYHYTQGRTDTQYF.

The chain is built from TRBV7-6 and TRBJ1-4. CDR3 length: 15 amino acids. Germline values: CDR1 SGHVS, CDR2 FNYEAQ. The CDR3: CASSLEEATNEKLFF.

The chain uses TRBV6-4 and TRBJ1-1. In germline, CDR1 is MRHNA, CDR2 SNTAGT. The CDR3 length is 13 residues. The CDR3 reads CASRREASTEAFF.

The rearrangement uses TRBV12-3 or TRBV12-4 and TRBJ2-3; TCRdb gives TRBD1 as the D gene, but with no DNA this cannot be confirmed. The CDR3 is 14 residues long. The CDR3 sequence is CASTLFRGPDTQYF.

The rearrangement joins TRBV14 to TRBJ2-5. This CDR3 is built from 15 residues. Germline CDR1 is SGHDN and CDR2 is FVKESK. The CDR3 here is CASSRDRLHTETQYF.

This chain uses TRBV18 with TRBJ1-2. Germline assignment: CDR1 KGHSH and CDR2 LQKENI. This CDR3 contains 16 residues. The CDR3 loop reads CASSPLDGPANYGYTF.